One sample yielded the 8 T cell receptor beta chains listed below, sequenced in a study of PD-L1 blockade in urothelial cancer. TCRdb keeps only in-frame clones here, not all; method: immunoSEQ multiplex PCR. The sample yields tens of thousands of clones, roughly nine tenths seen once. The time point was: peripheral blood 6 weeks after treatment start. This material consisted of PBMCs, taken around atezolizumab (anti-PD-L1) treatment. Receptors originate from a man aged 65 to 79 with urothelial cancer.

V and J are TRBV6-6 and TRBJ2-7; TRBD1 agrees at 7 bases. CDR1 is MNHNY, CDR2 SVGAGI, per germline (reference sequence). V gave up 5 bases and J gave up 2 bases; unmatched junction bases: 12. This CDR3 is built from 16 residues. CDR3 sequence: CASSTEDRPATYEQYF. CDR3 DNA: TGTGCCAGCAGTACCGAGGACAGGCCTGCCACCTACGAGCAGTACTTC.

This clone occurred once. The V call is TRBV5-1, the J call TRBJ1-1, with D perhaps TRBD1 (6 bases). The CDR3 contains 14 residues. Per germline, CDR1 SGHRS and CDR2 YFSETQ. V lost 2 bases and J 0 bases, leaving 8 bases between the germline ends. CDR3 in amino acids: CASSFPGVNTEAFF. The CDR3 nucleotides read TGCGCCAGCAGCTTCCCAGGGGTGAACACTGAAGCTTTCTTT.

The rearrangement uses TRBV27 and TRBJ1-5; D is unclear. Germline V lookup: CDR1 MNHEY, CDR2 SMNVEV (reference sequence). Trimming cost V 3 bases and J 11 bases, with 8 bases left between them. This CDR3 contains 11 residues. CDR3 nucleotide sequence: TGTGCCAGCAGTTTCCGCCGGGCCCAGCATTTT. Its protein product is CASSFRRAQHF.

This chain links TRBV28 with TRBJ2-3; tentative D call: TRBD2 (5 bases). The length of the CDR3 is 14 residues. V shed 3 bases and J shed 5 bases, with 12 bases lying between them. Per the germline V gene, CDR1 is MDHEN and CDR2 is SYDVKM. The CDR3 region is CASSFFSELDTQYF. The CDR3 DNA reads as TGTGCCAGCAGTTTTTTTAGCGAGCTAGATACGCAGTATTTT.

V gene TRBV11-2 combines with J gene TRBJ1-1; 8 bases fit TRBD1. V shed 4 bases, J shed 7 bases, and the junction held 8 bases outside the gene matches. The CDR3 length is 14 residues. In germline, CDR1 is SGHAT, CDR2 FQNNGV. For the CDR3, the DNA is TGTGCCAGCAGCTCGACAGGGGTAAGGAGTGAAGCTTTCTTT. Its translation: CASSSTGVRSEAFF. Full variable domain (outside the CDR3, taken from reference TRBV11-2 and TRBJ1-1): EAGVAQSPRYKIIEKRQSVAFWCNPISGHATLYWYQQILGQGPKLLIQFQNNGVVDDSQLPKDRFSAERLKGVDSTLKIQPAKLEDSAVYLCASSSTGVRSEAFFGQGTRLTVV.

This clone was counted only a few times. The rearrangement uses TRBV5-4 and TRBJ2-5; TRBD1 matches 8 bases. The CDR3 contains 16 residues. The V segment lost 0 bases and the J segment 4 bases; nucleotides outside the gene matches: 8. Germline CDR1 and CDR2: SGHNT and YYREEE (reference sequence). Here the CDR3 reads CASSLEAQGARETQYF. CDR3 in DNA: TGTGCCAGCAGCTTGGAGGCGCAGGGGGCACGAGAGACCCAGTACTTC. Drawing the rest from reference TRBV5-4 and TRBJ2-5, the complete variable domain is ETGVTQSPTHLIKTRGQQVTLRCSSQSGHNTVSWYQQALGQGPQFIFQYYREEENGRGNFPPRFSGLQFPNYSSELNVNALELDDSALYLCASSLEAQGARETQYFGPGTRLLVL.

This chain connects TRBV5-1 to TRBJ1-3; no definite D call. Germline values: CDR1 SGHRS, CDR2 YFSETQ. The V and J ends lost 2 bases and 0 bases respectively, with 9 bases between them. This CDR3 comprises 15 residues. The CDR3, as DNA: TGCGCCAGCAGCTTCTTCTCCGGCTCTGGAAACACCATATATTTT. It translates to CASSFFSGSGNTIYF.

In this sample, this clone turned up a few times. The chain is built from TRBV7-6 and TRBJ2-1; 10 bases align to TRBD2. The CDR3 sequence is 16 residues long. V shed 5 bases and J 4 bases; nucleotides not matched to a gene: 8. Germline CDR1 and CDR2: SGHVS and FNYEAQ. CDR3 in DNA: TGTGCCAGCAGCGCTCGGACTAGCGGAAATTACAATGAGCAGTTCTTC. This encodes CASSARTSGNYNEQFF.